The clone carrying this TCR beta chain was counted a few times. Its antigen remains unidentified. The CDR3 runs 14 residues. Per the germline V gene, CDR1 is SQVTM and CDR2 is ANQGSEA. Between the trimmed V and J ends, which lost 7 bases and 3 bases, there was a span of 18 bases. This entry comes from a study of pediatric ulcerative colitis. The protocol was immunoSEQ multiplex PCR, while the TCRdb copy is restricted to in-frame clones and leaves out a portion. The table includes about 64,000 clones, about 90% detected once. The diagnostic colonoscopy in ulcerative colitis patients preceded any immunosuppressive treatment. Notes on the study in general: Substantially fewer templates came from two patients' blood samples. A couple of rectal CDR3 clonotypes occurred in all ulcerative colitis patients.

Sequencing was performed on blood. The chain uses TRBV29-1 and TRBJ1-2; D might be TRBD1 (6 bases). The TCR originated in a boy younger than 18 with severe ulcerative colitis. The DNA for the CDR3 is TGCAGCGCGGGGTATGGGGGCGAAGACTATGGCTACACCTTC. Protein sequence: CSAGYGGEDYGYTF.